A single TCR beta chain is shown here with its context. The antigen is undetermined. Sequencing used immunoSEQ multiplex PCR; TCRdb keeps in-frame clones, though not all of them. The sample carries 30,000 to 45,000 clones, 70% to 90% recorded once. Time point in this sample: naive CD8 control sorted from an acute-time-point sample. This record comes from a study of CD8 T cells in acute hepatitis C reinfection. Findings and caveats of the study: About a dozen public clonotypes were found regardless of outcome.

The germline CDR1 and CDR2 sequences are SQVTM and ANQGSEA. V lost 8 bases and J lost 2, with 15 bases in between. The CDR3 loop spans 13 amino acids. Material: naive CD8+ T cells from PBMCs. This rearrangement joins TRBV29-1 to TRBJ1-1; tentative D call: TRBD1 (5 bases). The receptor's source is a woman between 18 and 29 years old who spontaneously cleared hepatitis C infection. The CDR3 DNA sequence: TGCAGCTGGGCTGGGGGTCGCAACACTGAAGCTTTCTTT. Translating gives CSWAGGRNTEAFF.